This T cell receptor (beta chain) came from a study of OX40 agonist ivuxolimab in advanced cancers. Broadly, across the study: Ivuxolimab, which targeted the costimulatory receptor OX40 (CD134), was an agonistic, fully human IgG2 monoclonal antibody. The dose-escalation cohort was 80% to 90% male with a mean age of approximately 59 years, ranging from roughly 23 to 79. The paper covers the monotherapy dose-escalation part of the phase I ivuxolimab trial, which included N ≈ 54 patients. Among the approximately 54 dose-escalation patients, around 20 had hepatocellular carcinoma, some 15 melanoma, 9 renal cell carcinoma and 9 head and neck cancer. Patients were allowed to have had prior anti-PD-1, anti-PD-L1 or anti-CTLA-4 therapy, and around 43% of the dose-escalation patients had been treated with checkpoint inhibitors. Intravenous ivuxolimab was administered to patients every 2 weeks at six dose levels: 0.01, 0.1, 0.3, 1.5, 3 and 10 mg/kg. Partial responses occurred in three dose-escalation patients: two with cutaneous melanoma and one with hepatocellular carcinoma. The point of sequencing TCRbeta in the periphery was to test whether ivuxolimab changed TCR sequence diversity and drove clonal T-cell expansion. Beyond this particular receptor, the publication reports: Low levels of normalized T-cell clonal expansion were also seen in some patients who did not respond. Antigen specificity was not determined for the clonally expanded peripheral T cells. Partial responders in the 0.1-3.0 mg/kg groups had among the lowest normalized peripheral clonal expansion, especially among CD8+ T cells. Clonal expansion of both CD4+ and CD8+ blood T cells was observed from baseline to week 6 at doses 0.1 to 3.0 mg/kg. After ivuxolimab, CD8+ T cells had more expanded clones than CD4+ T cells on average.

Genomic DNA was extracted from sorted cells for sequencing of the TCRbeta CDR3 region. The immunoSEQ Assay was used to sequence the TCRbeta CDR3 regions. TCRdb stores this immuneACCESS table with in-frame sequences only. Part of the clones is absent; in the studies checked, under half of the shortfall reflects unresolved V genes, and no reason is known for the rest. This sample is represented by 46,000 or so clones; around 87% of them were singletons. Clones ranked in the top ten supply 11% of the sample. On this clone itself: The antigen it binds to is not known. Nothing much larger sits one base from this clone, and base qualities are not available.

The trial excluded patients who had a history of autoimmune disease or who were on systemic immunosuppression. In every dose cohort, peripheral blood was drawn for TCR sequencing at baseline, cycle 4 day 1, and cycle 7 day 1. The samples were drawn from a first-in-human, open-label, multicenter phase I dose-escalation trial of ivuxolimab. Adults with locally advanced or metastatic melanoma, renal cell carcinoma, hepatocellular carcinoma or head and neck squamous cell carcinoma were enrolled in the trial. Before TCR sequencing, CD4+ and CD8+ T cells were separately sorted from peripheral blood. This receptor was identified in an adult with an advanced solid tumor such as melanoma, head and neck, liver or kidney cancer. Sequenced material: CD4+ or CD8+ T cells sorted from blood, taken in a trial of the OX40 agonist ivuxolimab.

This receptor carries the CDR3 CASSTRTGFNEQFF. The sequenced DNA is TGTGCCAGCAGTACCCGGACAGGGTTCAATGAGCAGTTCTTC. The V and J genes are TRBV6-6 and TRBJ2-1; 8 bases in the junction line up with TRBD1. V is trimmed back by 5 bases and J by 6 bases, and the junction contains 6 bases that no gene match accounts for. From cysteine to phenylalanine, the CDR3 is 14 amino acids long. Only the CDR3 portion is preserved as DNA: 42 bases, with reading frame beginning at the first base. From the germline V gene (reference sequence), CDR1 is MNHNY and CDR2 is SVGAGI.